Ten or more counts support the clone carrying this T cell receptor beta chain. The antigen is not known. Time point noted: sample taken at primary tumor resection. This sample was taken from a study of spatial heterogeneity in lung cancer. MiXCR, applied by TCRdb to the 5' RACE reads, yields one record per CDR3 protein. The sample carries fewer than 15,000 distinct CDR3 sequences, over 3% recorded once. Germline assignment: CDR1 SGHDN and CDR2 FVKESK. J lost 11 bases, V lost 5 bases, and 13 bases had no gene match. The CDR3 runs 14 residues. The study's findings and limits: Tumor mutation count correlated with how many alpha and beta TCRs expanded intratumorally.

The receptor comes from a male donor with early-stage non-small cell lung cancer. The chain uses TRBV14 and TRBJ1-1, with 8 bases aligning to TRBD1. This specimen consisted of lung tumor tissue, obtained at surgery. CDR3 in amino acids: CASSTGQVGGEAFF. The CDR3 nucleotides read TGTGCCAGCAGCACGGGACAGGTGGGAGGTGAGGCTTTCTTT. Drawing the rest from reference TRBV14 and TRBJ1-1, the complete variable domain is EAGVTQFPSHSVIEKGQTVTLRCDPISGHDNLYWYRRVMGKEIKFLLHFVKESKQDESGMPNNRFLAERTGGTYSTLKVQPAELEDSGVYFCASSTGQVGGEAFFGQGTRLTVV.